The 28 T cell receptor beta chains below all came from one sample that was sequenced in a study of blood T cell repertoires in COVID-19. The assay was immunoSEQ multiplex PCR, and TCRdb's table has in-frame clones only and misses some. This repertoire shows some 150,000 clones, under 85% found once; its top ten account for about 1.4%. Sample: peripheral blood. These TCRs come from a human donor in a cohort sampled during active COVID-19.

CDR3 sequence reads: CASGEGSSYEQYF. CDR3 in DNA: TGCGCCAGCGGGGAGGGGAGCTCCTACGAGCAGTACTTC. This chain uses TRBV5-1 with TRBJ2-7, with TRBD2 matching over 7 bases. Germline CDR1 and CDR2: SGHRS and YFSETQ. The CDR3 runs to 13 residues. Trimming at V came to 7 bases and at J to 0 bases, leaving 4 bases not matched to a gene. Looking up the rest from reference TRBV5-1 and TRBJ2-7 gives the full variable domain: KAGVTQTPRYLIKTRGQQVTLSCSPISGHRSVSWYQQTPGQGLQFLFEYFSETQRNKGNFPGRFSGRQFSNSRSEMNVSTLELGDSALYLCASGEGSSYEQYFGPGTRLTVT.

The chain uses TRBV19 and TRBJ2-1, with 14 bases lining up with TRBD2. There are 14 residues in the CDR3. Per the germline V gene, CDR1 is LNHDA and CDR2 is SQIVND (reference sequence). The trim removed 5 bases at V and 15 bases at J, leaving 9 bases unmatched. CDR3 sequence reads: CASSPAGLAGVLFF. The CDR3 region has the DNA TGTGCCAGTAGTCCTGCGGGACTAGCGGGAGTTTTGTTCTTC.

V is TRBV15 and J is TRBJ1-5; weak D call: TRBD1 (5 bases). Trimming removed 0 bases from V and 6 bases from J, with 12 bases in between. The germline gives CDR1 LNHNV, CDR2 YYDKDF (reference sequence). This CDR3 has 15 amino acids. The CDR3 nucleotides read TGTGCCACCAGCAGAGAGGAAGGGGCTGGTCAGCCCCAGCATTTT. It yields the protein CATSREEGAGQPQHF.

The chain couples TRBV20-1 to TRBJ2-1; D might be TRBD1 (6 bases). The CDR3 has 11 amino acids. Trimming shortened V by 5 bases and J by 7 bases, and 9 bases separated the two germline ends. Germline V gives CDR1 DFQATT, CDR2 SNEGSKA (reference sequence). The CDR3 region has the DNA TGCAGTGCTTACAGGGTAAATGAGCAGTTCTTC. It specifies CSAYRVNEQFF.

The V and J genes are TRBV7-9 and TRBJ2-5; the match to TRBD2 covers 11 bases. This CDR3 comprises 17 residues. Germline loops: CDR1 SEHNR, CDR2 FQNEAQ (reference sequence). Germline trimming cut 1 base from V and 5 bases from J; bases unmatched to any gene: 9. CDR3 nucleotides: TGTGCCAGCAGCTTAGGATTTAGCGGGAGGGCCCTGGAGACCCAGTACTTC. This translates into CASSLGFSGRALETQYF.

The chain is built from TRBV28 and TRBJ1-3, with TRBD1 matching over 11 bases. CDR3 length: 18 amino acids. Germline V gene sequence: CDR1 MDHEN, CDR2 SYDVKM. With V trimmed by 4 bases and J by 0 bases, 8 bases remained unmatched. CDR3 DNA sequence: TGTGCCAGCAGTTACTCTTCCGGGACAGGGGGCTCTGGAAACACCATATATTTT. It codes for CASSYSSGTGGSGNTIYF.

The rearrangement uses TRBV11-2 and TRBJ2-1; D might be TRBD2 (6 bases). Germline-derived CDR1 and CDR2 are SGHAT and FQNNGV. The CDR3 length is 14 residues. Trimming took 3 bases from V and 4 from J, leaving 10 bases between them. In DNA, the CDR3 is TGTGCCAGCAGCTTCGGGACTGGATACAATGAGCAGTTCTTC. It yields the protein CASSFGTGYNEQFF.

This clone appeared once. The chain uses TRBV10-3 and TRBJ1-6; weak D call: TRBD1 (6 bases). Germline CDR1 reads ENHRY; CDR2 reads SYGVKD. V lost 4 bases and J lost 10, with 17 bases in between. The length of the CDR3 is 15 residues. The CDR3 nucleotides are TGTGCCATCAGTGTCCAGGTGGAAGGGGGATCACCCCTCCACTTT. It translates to CAISVQVEGGSPLHF.

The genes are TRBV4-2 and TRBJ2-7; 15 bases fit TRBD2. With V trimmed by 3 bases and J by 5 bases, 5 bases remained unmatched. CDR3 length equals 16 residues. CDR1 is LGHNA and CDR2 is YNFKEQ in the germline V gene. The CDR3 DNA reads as TGTGCCAGCAGCCACGGACTAGCGGGAGGGCCGGACGAGCAGTACTTC. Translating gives CASSHGLAGGPDEQYF.

The CDR3 loop reads CASSSDWGGRAEAFF. The CDR3 DNA reads as TGTGCCAGCAGCTCGGATTGGGGGGGAAGGGCTGAAGCTTTCTTT. The chain carries TRBV7-8 and TRBJ1-1; TRBD1 is a possible D gene (5 bases). The length of the CDR3 is 15 residues. The V and J ends lost 4 bases and 6 bases respectively, with 18 bases between them. Germline loops: CDR1 SGHVS, CDR2 FQNEAQ.

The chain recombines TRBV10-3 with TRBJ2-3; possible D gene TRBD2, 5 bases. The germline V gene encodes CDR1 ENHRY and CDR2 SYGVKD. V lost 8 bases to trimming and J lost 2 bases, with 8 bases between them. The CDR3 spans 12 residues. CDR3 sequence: CAIRGSTDTQYF. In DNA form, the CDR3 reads TGTGCCATCCGGGGTTCCACAGATACGCAGTATTTT.

DNA of the CDR3: TGTGCCAGTAGCGTCGCTCGGGGGGGCTACACCTTC. Translated: CASSVARGGYTF. The chain has TRBV19 and TRBJ1-2, with D perhaps matching TRBD1 (5 bases). The germline CDR1 and CDR2 sequences are LNHDA and SQIVND (reference sequence). The CDR3 contains 12 residues. Trimming took off 6 bases at V and 8 bases at J, with 13 bases between the two ends.

In nucleotides, the CDR3 is TGCAGCGTTGAGGGCGGGGGGAACACAGATACGCAGTATTTT. Protein: CSVEGGGNTDTQYF. The chain employs TRBV29-1 and TRBJ2-3, with TRBD2 matching over 8 bases. The CDR3 length is 14 residues. The germline V gene encodes CDR1 SQVTM and CDR2 ANQGSEA. Trimming removed 3 bases from V and 2 bases from J; junction bases left unmatched: 4.

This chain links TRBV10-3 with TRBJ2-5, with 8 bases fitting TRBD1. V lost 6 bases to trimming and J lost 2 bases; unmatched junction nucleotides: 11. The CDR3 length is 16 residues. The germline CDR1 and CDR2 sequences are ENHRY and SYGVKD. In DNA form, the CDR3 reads TGTGCCATCAGCTCGACTGCCGGGACAGGACAAGAGACCCAGTACTTC. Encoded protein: CAISSTAGTGQETQYF.

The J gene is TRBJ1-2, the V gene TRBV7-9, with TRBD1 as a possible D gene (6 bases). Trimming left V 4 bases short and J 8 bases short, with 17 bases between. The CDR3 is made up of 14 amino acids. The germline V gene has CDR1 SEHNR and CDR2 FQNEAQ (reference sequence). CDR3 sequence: CASSYAGEEVGYTF. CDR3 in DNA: TGTGCCAGCAGCTACGCAGGGGAAGAGGTCGGCTACACCTTC.

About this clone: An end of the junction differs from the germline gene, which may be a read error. CDR3 amino acids: CASSNSQGVNEQYF. The CDR3 DNA is TGTGCCAGCAGTAACTCACAGGGTGTGAACGAGCAGTACTTC. The rearrangement joins TRBV6-5 to TRBJ2-7; D may be TRBD1 (6 bases). This CDR3 contains 14 residues. Germline loops: CDR1 MNHEY, CDR2 SVGAGI.

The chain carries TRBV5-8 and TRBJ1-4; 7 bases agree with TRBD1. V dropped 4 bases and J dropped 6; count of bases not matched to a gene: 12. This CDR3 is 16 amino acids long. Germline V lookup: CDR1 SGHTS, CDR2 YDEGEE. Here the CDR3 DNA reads TGTGCCAGCAGCGACCACAGGGGAGTTTGGGATGAAAAACTGTTTTTT. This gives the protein CASSDHRGVWDEKLFF.

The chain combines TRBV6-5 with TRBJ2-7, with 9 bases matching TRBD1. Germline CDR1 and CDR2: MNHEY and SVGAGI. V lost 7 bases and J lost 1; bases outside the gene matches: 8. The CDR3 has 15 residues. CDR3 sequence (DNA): TGTGCCAGCACCGAGGGAGGGACAGGGTCCTACGAGCAGTACTTC. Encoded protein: CASTEGGTGSYEQYF.

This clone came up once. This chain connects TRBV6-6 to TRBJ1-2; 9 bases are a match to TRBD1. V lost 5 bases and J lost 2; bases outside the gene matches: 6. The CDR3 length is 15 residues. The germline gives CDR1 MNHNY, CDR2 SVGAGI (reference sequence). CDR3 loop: CASSPRTGANYGYTF. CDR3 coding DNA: TGTGCCAGCAGTCCCCGGACAGGGGCCAACTATGGCTACACCTTC.

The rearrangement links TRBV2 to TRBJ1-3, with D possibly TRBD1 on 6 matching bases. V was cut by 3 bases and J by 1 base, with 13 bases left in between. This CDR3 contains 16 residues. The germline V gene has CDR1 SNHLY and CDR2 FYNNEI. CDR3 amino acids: CASSDSGQGSGNTIYF. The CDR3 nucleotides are TGTGCCAGCAGTGATTCGGGTCAGGGGTCTGGAAACACCATATATTTT.

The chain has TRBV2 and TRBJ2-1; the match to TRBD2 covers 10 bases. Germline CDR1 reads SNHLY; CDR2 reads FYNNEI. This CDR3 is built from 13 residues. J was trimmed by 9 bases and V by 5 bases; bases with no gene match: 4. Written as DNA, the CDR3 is TGTGCCAGCAGTCTGGGACTAGCGAGTGAGCAGTTCTTC. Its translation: CASSLGLASEQFF.

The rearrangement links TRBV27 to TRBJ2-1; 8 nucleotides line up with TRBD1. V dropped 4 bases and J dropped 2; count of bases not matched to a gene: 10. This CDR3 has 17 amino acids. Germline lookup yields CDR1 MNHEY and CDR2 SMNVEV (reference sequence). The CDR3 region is CASSSMRTGITYNEQFF. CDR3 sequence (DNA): TGTGCCAGCAGTTCGATGAGGACAGGGATCACCTACAATGAGCAGTTCTTC.

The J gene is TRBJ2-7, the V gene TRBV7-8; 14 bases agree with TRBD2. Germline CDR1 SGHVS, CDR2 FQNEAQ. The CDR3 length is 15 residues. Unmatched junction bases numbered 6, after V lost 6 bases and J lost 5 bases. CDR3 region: CASSPTSGRVHEQYF. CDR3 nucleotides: TGTGCCAGCAGTCCGACTAGCGGGAGGGTCCACGAGCAGTACTTC.

The CDR3 nucleotides are TGTGCCAGCAGTTCGCTTATACAGGGGGCCTACCAAGAGACCCAGTACTTC. This sequence encodes CASSSLIQGAYQETQYF. The chain recombines TRBV28 with TRBJ2-5, with 9 bases matching TRBD1. CDR1 and CDR2 (germline): MDHEN, SYDVKM. There are 17 residues in the CDR3. Trimming took 4 bases from V and 0 from J; bases not matched to a gene: 9.

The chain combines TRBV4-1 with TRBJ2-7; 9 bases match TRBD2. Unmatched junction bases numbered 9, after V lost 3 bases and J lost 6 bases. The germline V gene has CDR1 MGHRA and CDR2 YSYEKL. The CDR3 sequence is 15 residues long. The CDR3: CASSHPGLASLEQYF. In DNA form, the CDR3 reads TGCGCCAGCAGCCACCCGGGACTAGCCTCACTCGAGCAGTACTTC.

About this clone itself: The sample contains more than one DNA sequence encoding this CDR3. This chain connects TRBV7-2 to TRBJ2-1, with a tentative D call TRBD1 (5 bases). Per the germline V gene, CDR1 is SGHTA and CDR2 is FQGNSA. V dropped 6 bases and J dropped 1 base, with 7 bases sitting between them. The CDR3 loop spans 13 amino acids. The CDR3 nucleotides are TGTGCCAGCAGTCAGGGTTCCTACAATGAGCAGTTCTTC. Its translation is CASSQGSYNEQFF.

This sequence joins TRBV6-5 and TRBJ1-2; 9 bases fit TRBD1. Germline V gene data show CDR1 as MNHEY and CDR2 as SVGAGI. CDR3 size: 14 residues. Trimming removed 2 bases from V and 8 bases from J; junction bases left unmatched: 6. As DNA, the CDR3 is TGTGCCAGCAGTTACGATGGGACAGGGAACGGCTACACCTTC. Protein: CASSYDGTGNGYTF.

Here the CDR3 DNA reads TGCGCCAGCAGCGAGTTAATTCACGACAATGAGCAGTTCTTC. This encodes CASSELIHDNEQFF. V usage is TRBV5-1 and J usage is TRBJ2-1; no definite D call. V lost 4 bases to trimming and J lost 5 bases, with 13 bases between them. The CDR3 is 14 amino acids. CDR1 is SGHRS and CDR2 is YFSETQ in the germline V gene. Full variable domain (remainder filled in from reference TRBV5-1 and TRBJ2-1): KAGVTQTPRYLIKTRGQQVTLSCSPISGHRSVSWYQQTPGQGLQFLFEYFSETQRNKGNFPGRFSGRQFSNSRSEMNVSTLELGDSALYLCASSELIHDNEQFFGPGTRLTVL.